This is a list of T cell receptor beta chains from one sample in a study of T cells in Graves' hyperthyroidism and ophthalmopathy. TCRdb used MiXCR to reprocess the multiplex PCR reads, holding one entry per CDR3 protein. The table includes hundreds of thousands of distinct CDR3 sequences, 14% detected once. Sequencing used blood. These receptors came from a woman in her 40s with Graves' hyperthyroidism. The CDR3 runs from the conserved cysteine through the conserved F or W. A D gene is named only where the DNA matches it firmly. The size of a clone is reported for some rows only, either as once, few or many, or as a class for expanded clones.

V	length	J	D	size	CDR3	DNA
TRBV14	14	TRBJ2-1	TRBD2	many	CASSPLAGTNEQFF	TGTGCCAGCAGCCCTCTAGCGGGGACCAATGAGCAGTTCTTC
TRBV20-1	14	TRBJ1-1	TRBD1	many	CSARETGGASEAFF	TGCAGTGCTAGAGAAACAGGGGGCGCCTCTGAAGCTTTCTTT
TRBV5-5	14	TRBJ2-3	NA	many	CASSLNGGTDTQYF	TGTGCCAGCAGCTTGAACGGTGGCACAGATACGCAGTATTTT
TRBV5-1	13	TRBJ2-5	NA	many	CASSLWAEETQYF	TGCGCCAGCAGCCTGTGGGCCGAAGAGACCCAGTACTTC
TRBV6-2/TRBV6-3	15	TRBJ2-1	TRBD2	many	CASSPGLAGGFEQFF	TGTGCCAGCAGTCCGGGACTAGCGGGAGGGTTTGAGCAGTTCTTC
TRBV6-1	12	TRBJ1-4	NA	NA	CASRGLKEKLFF	TGTGCCAGCAGGGGGCTTAAGGAAAAACTGTTTTTT
TRBV12-3/TRBV12-4	19	TRBJ2-2	TRBD2	many	CASSYLAGLASGNTGELFF	TGTGCCAGCAGTTACCTAGCAGGACTAGCTTCGGGGAACACCGGGGAGCTGTTTTTT
TRBV5-1	16	TRBJ2-1	NA	NA	CASSLVPGDTYNEQFF	TGCGCCAGCAGCTTGGTCCCGGGGGACACTTACAATGAGCAGTTCTTC
TRBV10-3	14	TRBJ1-1	NA	few	CAISEGVESTEAFF	TGTGCCATCAGTGAGGGGGTGGAGAGCACTGAAGCTTTCTTT
TRBV28	14	TRBJ2-5	NA	NA	CASSPYRSQETQYF	TGTGCCAGCAGTCCTTACAGGTCCCAAGAGACCCAGTACTTC
TRBV28	16	TRBJ1-1	NA	many	CASSLLGGHLNTEAFF	TGTGCCAGCAGTTTATTGGGGGGACATCTGAACACTGAAGCTTTCTTT
TRBV20-1	14	TRBJ2-2	TRBD2	many	CSAPTSLSTGELFF	TGCAGTGCGCCGACTAGCCTAAGCACCGGGGAGCTGTTTTTT
TRBV6-2/TRBV6-3	17	TRBJ1-5	TRBD1	few	CASSFTPGQGGNQPQHF	TGTGCCAGCAGTTTTACGCCGGGACAGGGTGGCAATCAGCCCCAGCATTTT
TRBV27	15	TRBJ2-1	TRBD2	many	CASSLRLASYNEQFF	TGTGCCAGCAGTTTAAGACTAGCGTCCTACAATGAGCAGTTCTTC
TRBV7-2	15	TRBJ1-2	TRBD1	many	CASSSQGQGGYGYTF	TGTGCCAGCAGCTCGCAAGGACAGGGCGGCTATGGCTACACCTTC
TRBV29-1	13	TRBJ1-2	TRBD1	many	CSVTGVRDYGYTF	TGCAGCGTTACAGGGGTACGCGACTATGGCTACACCTTC
TRBV28	12	TRBJ2-7	NA	many	CASSPIGYEQYF	TGTGCCAGCAGTCCGATCGGCTACGAGCAGTACTTC
TRBV6-1	15	TRBJ2-1	NA	many	CASTPTLPGANEQFF	TGTGCCAGCACCCCCACCCTCCCAGGGGCGAATGAGCAGTTCTTC
TRBV20-1	14	TRBJ1-5	NA	many	CSAKQGSINQPQHF	TGCAGTGCTAAGCAAGGTTCTATCAATCAGCCCCAGCATTTT
TRBV6-2/TRBV6-3	13	TRBJ2-7	NA	few	CASKPGAYGEQYF	TGTGCCAGCAAACCGGGAGCCTACGGCGAGCAGTACTTC
TRBV19	17	TRBJ2-7	TRBD2	NA	CASSTAKASGASYEQYF	TGTGCCAGTAGTACTGCGAAAGCTAGCGGGGCTTCCTACGAGCAGTACTTC
TRBV11-3	17	TRBJ2-1	TRBD2	many	CASGQPGGTLTYNEQFF	TGTGCCAGCGGCCAGCCCGGGGGGACTTTAACCTACAATGAGCAGTTCTTC
TRBV7-3	18	TRBJ2-3	NA	many	CASSRKTQTWRAADTQYF	TGTGCCAGCAGCCGCAAGACCCAGACCTGGCGGGCGGCGGATACGCAGTATTTT
TRBV27	13	TRBJ1-1	TRBD1	NA	CAGRGDRNTEAFF	TGTGCCGGCAGGGGGGACAGAAACACTGAAGCTTTCTTT
TRBV28	12	TRBJ2-7	NA	many	CASSPLFYEQYF	TGTGCCAGCAGTCCGCTTTTCTACGAGCAGTACTTC
TRBV7-9	18	TRBJ2-5	NA	many	CASSSLLGRGFPQETQYF	TGTGCCAGCAGCTCCCTCCTGGGCAGGGGTTTCCCCCAAGAGACCCAGTACTTC
TRBV5-1	16	TRBJ1-4	NA	many	CASSLVSGVANEKLFF	TGCGCCAGCAGCTTGGTTAGCGGGGTCGCTAATGAAAAACTGTTTTTT
TRBV28	18	TRBJ2-7	NA	many	CASSSSWDRQNPIYEQYF	TGTGCCAGCAGTTCATCTTGGGACCGCCAAAACCCCATCTACGAGCAGTACTTC
TRBV5-1	13	TRBJ2-1	NA	many	CASSLAGVNEQFF	TGCGCCAGCAGCTTAGCAGGGGTCAATGAGCAGTTCTTC
TRBV7-9	16	TRBJ1-5	NA	NA	CASSPGRLEPNQPQHF	TGTGCCAGCAGCCCGGGACGACTGGAGCCTAATCAGCCCCAGCATTTT
TRBV20-1	15	TRBJ2-7	TRBD1	many	CSAREGGQGPYEQYF	TGCAGTGCTAGAGAGGGGGGACAGGGGCCCTACGAGCAGTACTTC
TRBV30	10	TRBJ2-5	NA	few	CAWSRETQYF	TGTGCCTGGAGTCGAGAGACCCAGTACTTC
TRBV29-1	13	TRBJ1-1	NA	many	CSGGTGSGTEAFF	TGCAGCGGGGGGACCGGATCGGGGACTGAAGCTTTCTTT
TRBV6-2/TRBV6-3	12	TRBJ2-2	NA	many	CASRNSLLELFF	TGTGCCAGCAGAAACTCCCTTTTAGAGCTGTTTTTT
TRBV30	16	TRBJ2-7	NA	many	CAWSEIRLGSSYEQYF	TGTGCCTGGAGTGAAATACGACTCGGGAGCTCCTACGAGCAGTACTTC
TRBV20-1	10	TRBJ1-2	NA	many	CSAKRDGYTF	TGCAGTGCGAAAAGGGACGGCTACACCTTC
TRBV6-1	15	TRBJ2-7	NA	NA	CASTPWGRTSYEQYF	TGTGCCAGCACCCCCTGGGGCAGGACCTCCTACGAGCAGTACTTC
TRBV7-2	13	TRBJ1-1	NA	NA	CASSDFLGPEAFF	TGTGCCAGCAGCGACTTTCTGGGCCCTGAAGCTTTCTTT
TRBV28	13	TRBJ1-4	NA	few	CATQHATNEKLFF	TGTGCCACCCAGCATGCAACTAATGAAAAACTGTTTTTT
TRBV30	14	TRBJ1-1	NA	many	CAWNLGVEGTEAFF	TGTGCCTGGAATTTGGGGGTCGAAGGGACTGAAGCTTTCTTT
TRBV28	11	TRBJ2-5	TRBD1	many	CASSWDRVSYF	TGTGCCAGCAGTTGGGACAGGGTGTCGTACTTC
TRBV19	14	TRBJ2-1	TRBD2	NA	CASSRGLAKNEQFF	TGTGCCAGTAGTAGGGGACTAGCGAAGAATGAGCAGTTCTTC
TRBV30	13	TRBJ1-2	NA	many	CAWNEGWSYGYTF	TGTGCCTGGAATGAAGGGTGGTCCTATGGCTACACCTTC
TRBV20-1	14	TRBJ2-3	NA	NA	CSARLGTSTDTQYF	TGCAGTGCTAGGCTCGGGACTAGCACAGATACGCAGTATTTT
TRBV6-1	17	TRBJ1-5	NA	many	CASSQGWGATSNQPQHF	TGTGCCAGCAGTCAGGGATGGGGCGCCACTAGCAATCAGCCCCAGCATTTT
TRBV5-1	16	TRBJ1-4	NA	few	CASSPGWGPGAEKLFF	TGCGCCAGCAGCCCGGGTTGGGGACCTGGGGCTGAAAAACTGTTTTTT
TRBV12-3/TRBV12-4	15	TRBJ2-2	NA	many	CASRPGTGSSGELFF	TGTGCCAGCAGACCTGGGACCGGATCGTCGGGGGAGCTGTTTTTT
TRBV5-1	16	TRBJ1-3	NA	few	CASSLAVSGSGNTIYF	TGCGCCAGCAGCTTGGCTGTTTCAGGGTCTGGAAACACCATATATTTT
TRBV5-6	15	TRBJ2-6	TRBD2	many	CASRGGWSGANVLTF	TGTGCCAGCAGGGGAGGGTGGTCTGGGGCCAACGTCCTGACTTTC
TRBV20-1	14	TRBJ2-1	NA	many	CSASSGESYNEQFF	TGCAGTGCTAGCTCGGGAGAATCCTACAATGAGCAGTTCTTC
TRBV12-3/TRBV12-4	15	TRBJ1-5	TRBD1	NA	CASSTGTALGQPQHF	TGTGCCAGCAGTACCGGGACAGCGCTAGGACAGCCCCAGCATTTT
TRBV5-1	14	TRBJ2-7	NA	few	CASSLARAGDEQYF	TGCGCCAGCAGCTTGGCCAGGGCAGGGGACGAGCAGTACTTC
TRBV7-6	14	TRBJ2-2	NA	few	CASSLGESTGELFF	TGTGCCAGCAGTCTGGGGGAGTCCACCGGGGAGCTGTTTTTT
TRBV28	14	TRBJ2-5	NA	few	CASSRKGGQETQYF	TGTGCCAGCAGCCGGAAGGGCGGACAAGAGACCCAGTACTTC